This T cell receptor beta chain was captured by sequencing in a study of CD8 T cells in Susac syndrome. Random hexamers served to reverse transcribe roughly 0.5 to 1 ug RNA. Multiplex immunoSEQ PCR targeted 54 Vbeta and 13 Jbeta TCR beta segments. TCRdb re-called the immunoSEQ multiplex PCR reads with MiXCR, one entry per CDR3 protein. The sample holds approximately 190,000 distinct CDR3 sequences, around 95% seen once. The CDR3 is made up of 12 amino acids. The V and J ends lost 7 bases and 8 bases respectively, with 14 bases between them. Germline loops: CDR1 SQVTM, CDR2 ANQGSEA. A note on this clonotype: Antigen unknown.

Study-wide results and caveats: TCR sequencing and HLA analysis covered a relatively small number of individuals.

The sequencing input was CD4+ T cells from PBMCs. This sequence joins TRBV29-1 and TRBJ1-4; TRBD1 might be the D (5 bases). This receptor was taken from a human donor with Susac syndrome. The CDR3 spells CSANQGREKLFF. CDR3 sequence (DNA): TGCAGCGCAAATCAGGGTCGGGAAAAACTGTTTTTT.